The present entry profiles one TCR beta chain with its context. Its antigen is not identified. These data come from a study of beta chain features in type 1 diabetes. In total, each donor contributed a single heparinised blood draw that averaged around 0.12 L. The isolated RNA, all of it, was reverse transcribed, so expressed TCRB transcripts were what got sequenced. Generated by immunoSEQ multiplex PCR, the TCRdb table keeps only in-frame clones and is missing some. The table lists about 700,000 clones, about an eighth of them singletons. Study-level findings and limits: A potential PCR bias toward shorter templates would be equal in patient and control samples. Moderately but significantly shorter TCRB CDR3s were found in Type 1 diabetes patients in all four CD4+ subsets.

V was clipped by 2 bases and J by 0 bases; unmatched bases: 4. This CDR3 spans 15 amino acids. Germline V CDR1 and CDR2: SQVTM, ANQGSEA. The receptor was isolated from a man younger than 35 with type 1 diabetes. The specimen was naive CD4+ T cells from blood. The chain links TRBV29-1 to TRBJ2-1, with 7 bases matching TRBD1. The CDR3 bases are TGCAGCGTTGAAAAGGGGGCTAGCTCCTACAATGAGCAGTTCTTC. This encodes CSVEKGASSYNEQFF.